This T cell receptor beta chain came from a study of follicular helper T cells after annual influenza vaccination. The V gene lost 5 bases and the J gene lost 7 bases, with 14 bases spanning the gap. Germline V lookup: CDR1 MNHNY, CDR2 SVGAGI (reference sequence). This CDR3 comprises 14 residues. Time point meaning: 2015-2016 season, 7 days after influenza vaccination. Sequencing was performed with immunoSEQ multiplex PCR; in TCRdb, only in-frame clones are kept and a portion is missing. Found here are 6,000 or so clones, approximately 79% of them singletons; the top ten hold about 0.53%. The specimen was CXCR5- memory CD4+ T cells sorted from blood, collected 7 days after influenza vaccination. This chain links TRBV6-6 with TRBJ1-4; D may be TRBD1 (6 bases). The clonotype was recovered from an adult who received the influenza vaccine. CDR3 sequence reads: CASSPRDNSEKLFF. The CDR3 region has the DNA TGTGCCAGCAGTCCCCGGGACAACTCTGAAAAACTGTTTTTT.